The 22 T cell receptor beta chains below come from one sample, sequenced in a study of T cell responses to AZD1222 COVID-19 vaccine. Measured with immunoSEQ multiplex PCR; TCRdb has only the in-frame clones, and not every one. The sample lists around 160,000 clones; around 92% were seen once. Sequenced material: peripheral blood, taken 28 days after the second AZD1222 dose. Source of these receptors: an adult who received the AZD1222 COVID-19 vaccine.

The CDR3, as DNA: TGTGCCAGCAGTGTAGACAGTCCCGCTGGAACCCAGTACTTC. Protein product: CASSVDSPAGTQYF. The gene calls are TRBV2 and TRBJ2-5, with TRBD1 as a possible D gene (5 bases). Trimming cost V 4 bases and J 8 bases, with 17 bases left between them. Germline values: CDR1 SNHLY, CDR2 FYNNEI. The CDR3 runs 14 residues.

CDR3 nucleotides: TGTGCCAGCAGCTTACATGGAGAGCAGTACTTC. It translates to CASSLHGEQYF. V gene TRBV28 combines with J gene TRBJ2-7; D is unresolved. The CDR3 runs 11 residues. Trimming removed 6 bases from V and 7 bases from J, with 10 bases in between. The germline V gene encodes CDR1 MDHEN and CDR2 SYDVKM.

The V gene is TRBV5-6, the J gene TRBJ1-2; D is unclear. Per germline, CDR1 SGHDT and CDR2 YYEEEE. Trimming removed 0 bases from V and 1 base from J, with 10 bases in between. CDR3 size: 15 residues. CDR3 in amino acids: CASSLAAVLNYGYTF. The CDR3 DNA follows: TGTGCCAGCAGCTTGGCCGCAGTTCTTAACTATGGCTACACCTTC. The full variable domain, rest sourced from reference TRBV5-6 and TRBJ1-2, is DAGVTQSPTHLIKTRGQQVTLRCSPKSGHDTVSWYQQALGQGPQFIFQYYEEEERQRGNFPDRFSGHQFPNYSSELNVNALLLGDSALYLCASSLAAVLNYGYTFGSGTRLTVV.

This clone has just one count. The V call is TRBV4-1, the J call TRBJ2-7; no definite D call. Germline-derived CDR1 and CDR2 are MGHRA and YSYEKL. V lost 0 bases and J 4 bases, leaving 10 bases between the germline ends. The CDR3 has 14 residues. In nucleotides, the CDR3 is TGCGCCAGCAGCCAAGATGACACTTCTTACGAGCAGTACTTC. Its protein is CASSQDDTSYEQYF.

The chain employs TRBV7-3 and TRBJ2-1; 12 nucleotides align to TRBD2. CDR3 length: 18 residues. With V trimmed by 5 bases and J by 6 bases, 14 bases remained unmatched. Germline lookup yields CDR1 SGHTA and CDR2 FQGTGA. The CDR3 region has the DNA TGTGCCAGCAGCCCGACGTCCCTAGCGGGAGGGCCGGGCAATGAGCAGTTCTTC. Residues: CASSPTSLAGGPGNEQFF.

This chain connects TRBV5-4 to TRBJ1-2; 8 bases agree with TRBD1. CDR1 is SGHNT and CDR2 is YYREEE in the germline V gene (reference sequence). The junction had 5 bases not matched to a gene; V was cut back by 3 bases and J by 4 bases. The CDR3 has 14 residues. CDR3 DNA sequence: TGTGCCAGCAGCTCTACAGGGGGTCCCTATGGCTACACCTTC. This translates into CASSSTGGPYGYTF.

CDR3 protein: CASSPKANEQFF. The CDR3 nucleotides read TGTGCCAGCTCCCCGAAAGCCAATGAGCAGTTCTTC. This sequence joins TRBV12-3 or TRBV12-4 and TRBJ2-1; no clear D gene. The CDR3 sequence is 12 residues long. V lost 8 bases to trimming and J lost 6 bases, with 11 bases between them.

This clone was seen more than once but under ten times. An end of the junction does not agree with germline; a read error may underlie this. This sequence joins TRBV7-7 and TRBJ2-5; 13 nucleotides align to TRBD2. Germline loops: CDR1 SSHAT, CDR2 FNYEAQ (reference sequence). The CDR3 sequence is 15 residues long. The chain's CDR3 is CASSLGLAGAETQYF. In DNA, the CDR3 is TGTGCTAGCAGCTTAGGACTAGCGGGAGCGGAGACCCAGTACTTC.

This chain links TRBV28 with TRBJ1-1, with a possible D match to TRBD1 (5 bases). The CDR3 extends over 13 amino acids. V lost 7 bases and J 5 bases, leaving 14 bases between the germline ends. CDR1 is MDHEN and CDR2 is SYDVKM in the germline V gene. In nucleotides, the CDR3 is TGTGCCAGCACTATAGCGGGGGGGACTGAAGCTTTCTTT. It translates to CASTIAGGTEAFF.

The V gene is TRBV6-4, the J gene TRBJ2-1; the D is unclear. The V gene's germline CDR1 is MRHNA and CDR2 SNTAGT. The germline V and J ends were trimmed by 2 bases and 7 bases, with 3 bases remaining between them. This CDR3 has 11 residues. The CDR3 loop reads CASSDLNEQFF. As DNA, the CDR3 is TGTGCCAGCAGTGACCTAAATGAGCAGTTCTTC.

The CDR3 DNA sequence: TGCGCCAGCAGCCAAGGCGGGGGAACCTACGAGCAGTACTTC. Its protein product is CASSQGGGTYEQYF. The rearrangement uses TRBV4-1 and TRBJ2-7, with 7 bases fitting TRBD2. Germline V gene lookup returns CDR1 MGHRA and CDR2 YSYEKL. This CDR3 has 14 residues. Trimming cost V 1 base and J 2 bases; bases outside gene matches: 2.

The rearrangement uses TRBV9 and TRBJ2-7, with TRBD2 matching over 12 bases. V was clipped by 0 bases and J by 2 bases; unmatched bases: 9. Germline values: CDR1 SGDLS, CDR2 YYNGEE. The length of the CDR3 is 18 residues. The CDR3 nucleotides read TGTGCCAGCAGCGTAGGAAGGACTAGCGGGACGGACCCCTACGAGCAGTACTTC. Residues: CASSVGRTSGTDPYEQYF.

This chain uses TRBV10-3 with TRBJ2-7; either TRBD1 or TRBD2 may fit D (5 bases each). Looked up from germline, CDR1 is ENHRY and CDR2 is SYGVKD. Trimming stripped 8 bases from V and 3 bases from J, with 11 bases between. CDR3 length: 12 amino acids. In DNA, the CDR3 is TGTGCCATCCTCGGGACCGACTACGAGCAGTACTTC. Translation gives CAILGTDYEQYF.

The V gene is TRBV27, the J gene TRBJ1-4, with TRBD1 as a possible D gene (6 bases). Germline CDR1 MNHEY, CDR2 SMNVEV (reference sequence). This CDR3 spans 16 amino acids. Trimming stripped 3 bases from V and 7 bases from J, with 18 bases between. The CDR3 is CASSFGWLDSIEKLFF. CDR3 bases: TGTGCCAGCAGTTTTGGGTGGTTGGACAGTATTGAAAAACTGTTTTTT.

This chain joins TRBV5-1 and TRBJ2-1; 7 bases are shared with TRBD1. Trimming cost V 4 bases and J 0 bases; bases outside gene matches: 7. Germline lookup yields CDR1 SGHRS and CDR2 YFSETQ. This CDR3 has 16 residues. The CDR3 reads CASSPMGDSSYNEQFF. CDR3 bases: TGCGCCAGCAGCCCGATGGGGGACAGCTCCTACAATGAGCAGTTCTTC.

This chain links TRBV30 with TRBJ1-3, with D perhaps matching TRBD1 (5 bases). Germline values: CDR1 GTSNPN, CDR2 SVGIG (reference sequence). The CDR3 contains 15 residues. The germline V and J ends were trimmed by 2 bases and 2 bases, with 13 bases remaining between them. CDR3 loop: CAWSSTGTAGNTIYF. The CDR3 coding sequence is TGTGCCTGGAGTTCCACAGGTACCGCTGGAAACACCATATATTTT. Full variable domain (rest looked up from reference TRBV30 and TRBJ1-3): SQTIHQWPATLVQPVGSPLSLECTVEGTSNPNLYWYRQAAGRGLQLLFYSVGIGQISSEVPQNLSASRPQDRQFILSSKKLLLSDSGFYLCAWSSTGTAGNTIYFGEGSWLTVV.

The chain uses TRBV7-8 and TRBJ2-3, with TRBD1 matching over 8 bases. CDR3 size: 16 residues. Germline CDR1 reads SGHVS; CDR2 reads FQNEAQ. J gave up 0 bases and V 4 bases, and 6 bases lay outside the gene matches. CDR3 residues: CASSSYRGASTDTQYF. The DNA for the CDR3 is TGTGCCAGCAGCTCCTACAGGGGGGCGAGCACAGATACGCAGTATTTT.

The CDR3 loop is CASSPRTSHNEQFF. The CDR3 coding sequence is TGTGCCAGCAGCCCCAGGACTAGCCACAATGAGCAGTTCTTC. The V call is TRBV13, the J call TRBJ2-1; TRBD2 matches at 8 bases. The V segment lost 5 bases and the J segment 5 bases; nucleotides outside the gene matches: 5. The CDR3 has 14 amino acids. In germline, CDR1 is PRHDT, CDR2 FYEKMQ (reference sequence).

This clone has only a few counts. V usage is TRBV20-1 and J usage is TRBJ2-5; a possible D gene is TRBD2 (5 bases). Between the trimmed V and J ends, which lost 3 bases and 2 bases, there was a span of 13 bases. The CDR3 has 14 amino acids. Per germline, CDR1 DFQATT and CDR2 SNEGSKA (reference sequence). This CDR3 is CSASPGNRQETQYF. The CDR3 DNA follows: TGCAGTGCTAGTCCGGGGAACCGACAAGAGACCCAGTACTTC.

This chain connects TRBV7-2 to TRBJ2-1; the D call may be TRBD1 or TRBD2 (7 bases each). V shed 3 bases and J shed 7 bases, with 13 bases lying between them. Germline CDR1 reads SGHTA; CDR2 reads FQGNSA. CDR3 length: 14 amino acids. As DNA, the CDR3 is TGTGCCAGCAGCTTTTACAGGGGAGGGAATGAGCAGTTCTTC. Protein product: CASSFYRGGNEQFF.

The rearrangement joins TRBV5-1 to TRBJ1-4; 7 bases are shared with TRBD1. The CDR3 contains 13 residues. The germline V gene has CDR1 SGHRS and CDR2 YFSETQ. The V segment lost 2 bases and the J segment 5 bases; nucleotides outside the gene matches: 0. The CDR3 reads CASSLQGNEKLFF. The CDR3 bases are TGCGCCAGCAGCTTACAGGGGAATGAAAAACTGTTTTTT.

The CDR3 DNA reads as TGTGCCTGGAGTGTAGCGGCTAGCGGGGGGGCGTTTTACAATGAGCAGTTCTTC. It specifies CAWSVAASGGAFYNEQFF. V usage is TRBV30 and J usage is TRBJ2-1; 12 positions agree with TRBD2. The V gene end was trimmed by 0 bases and the J gene end by 4 bases; junction bases not matched to a gene: 10. The CDR3 extends over 18 amino acids. Germline CDR1 reads GTSNPN; CDR2 reads SVGIG (reference sequence).